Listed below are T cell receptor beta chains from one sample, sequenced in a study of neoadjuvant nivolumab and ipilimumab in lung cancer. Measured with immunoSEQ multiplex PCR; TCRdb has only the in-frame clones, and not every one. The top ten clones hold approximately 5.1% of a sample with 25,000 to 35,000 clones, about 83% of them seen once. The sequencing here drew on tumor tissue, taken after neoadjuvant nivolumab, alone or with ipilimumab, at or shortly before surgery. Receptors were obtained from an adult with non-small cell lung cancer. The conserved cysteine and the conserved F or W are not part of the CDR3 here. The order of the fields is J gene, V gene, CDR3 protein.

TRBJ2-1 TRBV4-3 ASSQDSDYNEQF
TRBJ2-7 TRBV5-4 ASRTGTQVYEQY
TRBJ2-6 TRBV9 ASSYSGANVLT
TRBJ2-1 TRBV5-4 ASSFARDSGSFGDYNEQF
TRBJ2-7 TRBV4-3 ASSPTRDSYEQY
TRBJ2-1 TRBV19 ASSIGSGRAGGNEQF
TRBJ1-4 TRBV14 ASSLRTPTNEKLF
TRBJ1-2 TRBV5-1 ASSPTGENYGYT
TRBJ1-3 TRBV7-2 ASRQGQGNSGNTIY
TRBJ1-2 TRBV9 ASSVVEGYGYT
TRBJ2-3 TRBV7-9 ASSTGTRASTDTQY
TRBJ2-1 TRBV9 ASSVALWDNADNEQF
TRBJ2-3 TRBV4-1 ASSQVGSDTQY
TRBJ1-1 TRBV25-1 ASLPWEGQASF
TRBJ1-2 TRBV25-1 ASSELSWTGGYT
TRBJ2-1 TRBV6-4 ASSPGQFDEQF
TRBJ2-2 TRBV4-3 ASSRNGLNTGELF
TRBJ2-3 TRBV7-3 ASRATGTTDTQY
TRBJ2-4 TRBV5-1 ASSLWTGSAKNIQY
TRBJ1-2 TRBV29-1 SADLGGYT
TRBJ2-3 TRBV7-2 ASSLSSGASVSTQY
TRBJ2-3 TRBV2 ASSQSPDTQY
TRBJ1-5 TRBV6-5 ASRDSGRRNQPQH
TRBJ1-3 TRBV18 ASSPESGNTIY
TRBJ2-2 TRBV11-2 ASSLDWAPGELF
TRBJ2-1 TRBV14 ASSLLSSTGEQF
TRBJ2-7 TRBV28 ASRAPYDVMD
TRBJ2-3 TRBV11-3 ASSLTSSTNTQY
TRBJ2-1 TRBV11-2 ASSSDGLAGSDEQF
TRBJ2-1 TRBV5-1 ASTPGQRGGSEQF
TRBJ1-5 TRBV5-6 ASSLRRGQPQH
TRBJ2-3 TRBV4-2 ASSQAALSTDTQY
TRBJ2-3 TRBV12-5 ASGLDGNTMDTQY
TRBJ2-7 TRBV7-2 ASSLGTSLYEQY
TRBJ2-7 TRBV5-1 ASSLVPGAYEQY